The 27 T cell receptor beta chains below come from one sample, sequenced in a study of cytomegalovirus exposure and HLA in healthy donors. Profiling relied on immunoSEQ multiplex PCR, and the TCRdb table lists in-frame clones only, not all of them. The sample lists 120,000 to 150,000 clones, approximately 87% seen once, with just under 3% in the top ten. What was sequenced was PBMCs. These receptors were obtained from a man aged 18 to 29 in good health and CMV-seronegative.

The V call is TRBV23-1, the J call TRBJ1-1; a possible D gene is TRBD1 (6 bases). TRBV23-1 is an ORF; its function is uncertain. V lost 8 bases to trimming and J lost 1 base, with 14 bases between them. The length of the CDR3 is 14 residues. The CDR3 sequence: CASSRTAKNTEAFF. The CDR3 nucleotides are TGCGCCAGCTCCCGGACAGCCAAGAACACTGAAGCTTTCTTT.

The gene calls are TRBV5-8 and TRBJ2-5; possibly TRBD1 for D (6 bases). Trimming left V 1 base short and J 5 bases short, with 21 bases between. This CDR3 region has 17 residues. Germline values: CDR1 SGHTS, CDR2 YDEGEE. The CDR3 sequence is CASSLKMGTRTVETQYF. The CDR3 DNA reads as TGTGCCAGCAGCTTGAAGATGGGGACCCGGACAGTTGAGACCCAGTACTTC. Based on the CDR3 plus reference TRBV5-8 and TRBJ2-5, the full variable domain is EAGVTQSPTHLIKTRGQQATLRCSPISGHTSVYWYQQALGLGLQFLLWYDEGEERNRGNFPPRFSGRQFPNYSSELNVNALELEDSALYLCASSLKMGTRTVETQYFGPGTRLLVL.

This chain links TRBV5-1 with TRBJ2-7; TRBD1 agrees at 8 bases. The germline CDR1 and CDR2 sequences are SGHRS and YFSETQ. This CDR3 spans 16 amino acids. Trimming at V came to 2 bases and at J to 1 base, leaving 8 bases not matched to a gene. The CDR3 reads CASSFRQGIDSYEQYF. In DNA, the CDR3 is TGCGCCAGCAGCTTTAGACAGGGGATAGATTCCTACGAGCAGTACTTC.

This rearrangement joins TRBV5-1 to TRBJ1-3, with D unresolved. There are 15 residues in the CDR3. Deletions cut 2 bases from V and 0 bases from J, with 9 bases between. CDR1 is SGHRS and CDR2 is YFSETQ in the germline V gene. As DNA, the CDR3 is TGCGCCAGCAGCTTCGTCGGGGACTCTGGAAACACCATATATTTT. Its protein product is CASSFVGDSGNTIYF.

The V call is TRBV11-2, the J call TRBJ2-1; unclear D gene. The germline CDR1 and CDR2 sequences are SGHAT and FQNNGV. The V and J ends lost 7 bases and 8 bases respectively, with 12 bases between them. CDR3 length equals 12 residues. CDR3 protein: CASTPSRHEQFF. In DNA, the CDR3 is TGTGCCAGCACTCCCTCGCGGCATGAGCAGTTCTTC.

The CDR3 loop is CASSLTWDSRGYTF. CDR3 in DNA: TGTGCCAGCAGTTTAACCTGGGACAGCCGTGGCTACACCTTC. The chain links TRBV27 to TRBJ1-2, with 7 bases aligning to TRBD1. The V gene's germline CDR1 is MNHEY and CDR2 SMNVEV (reference sequence). This CDR3 region has 14 residues. Unmatched junction bases numbered 7, after V lost 2 bases and J lost 7 bases.

V usage is TRBV14 and J usage is TRBJ2-2, with 7 bases matching TRBD2. This CDR3 contains 16 residues. The germline gives CDR1 SGHDN, CDR2 FVKESK. V trimming: 4 bases; J trimming: 5 bases; junction bases outside the gene matches: 10. The CDR3 coding sequence is TGTGCCAGCAGCCCGAGAGGGCTAGCGGAAACCGGGGAGCTGTTTTTT. This sequence encodes CASSPRGLAETGELFF. Full variable domain (remainder filled in from reference TRBV14 and TRBJ2-2): EAGVTQFPSHSVIEKGQTVTLRCDPISGHDNLYWYRRVMGKEIKFLLHFVKESKQDESGMPNNRFLAERTGGTYSTLKVQPAELEDSGVYFCASSPRGLAETGELFFGEGSRLTVL.

For the CDR3, the DNA is TGTGCCAGCAGCCCCCGCAGCAATGAGCAGTTCTTC. Its protein is CASSPRSNEQFF. This chain connects TRBV11-2 to TRBJ2-1; D not resolved. Germline values: CDR1 SGHAT, CDR2 FQNNGV. This CDR3 region has 12 residues. Trimming removed 5 bases at V and 6 bases at J, with 8 bases between.

Only one count was recorded for this clone. The chain combines TRBV9 with TRBJ2-5; 9 bases fit TRBD2. The V gene's germline CDR1 is SGDLS and CDR2 YYNGEE. The CDR3 spans 15 residues. With V trimmed by 3 bases and J by 5 bases, 8 bases remained unmatched. The CDR3 DNA reads TGTGCCAGCAGCGCACTGACTAGCGGTAGCGAGACCCAGTACTTC. This sequence encodes CASSALTSGSETQYF.

This clone was seen repeatedly, ten times or more. The chain recombines TRBV2 with TRBJ2-2; 7 bases map to TRBD1. The CDR3 length is 16 residues. The V gene end was trimmed by 8 bases and the J gene end by 2 bases; junction bases not matched to a gene: 11. Germline-derived CDR1 and CDR2 are SNHLY and FYNNEI. CDR3 sequence reads: CASGLTGSTNTGELFF. As DNA, the CDR3 is TGTGCCAGCGGACTGACAGGGAGCACCAACACCGGGGAGCTGTTTTTT. Drawing the rest from reference TRBV2 and TRBJ2-2, the complete variable domain is EPEVTQTPSHQVTQMGQEVILRCVPISNHLYFYWYRQILGQKVEFLVSFYNNEISEKSEIFDDQFSVERPDGSNFTLKIRSTKLEDSAMYFCASGLTGSTNTGELFFGEGSRLTVL.

V usage is TRBV18 and J usage is TRBJ2-3; 9 bases agree with TRBD1. The junction had 9 bases not matched to a gene; V was cut back by 2 bases and J by 6 bases. Germline CDR1 is KGHSH and CDR2 is LQKENI. This CDR3 region has 16 residues. This chain's CDR3 is CASSPTSGTGPDTQYF. CDR3 DNA sequence: TGTGCCAGCTCACCAACCTCCGGGACAGGGCCGGATACGCAGTATTTT.

V usage is TRBV7-9 and J usage is TRBJ2-7, with D perhaps TRBD2 (5 bases). Germline CDR1 reads SEHNR; CDR2 reads FQNEAQ (reference sequence). The length of the CDR3 is 16 residues. Trimming pared 5 bases from V and 6 bases from J, leaving 23 bases between. CDR3 loop: CASSGRLALPPGEQYF. In DNA, the CDR3 is TGTGCCAGCAGCGGTAGGCTAGCCCTCCCCCCCGGCGAGCAGTACTTC.

This chain joins TRBV29-1 and TRBJ1-1; 8 nucleotides line up with TRBD1. V lost 6 bases, J lost 8 bases, and 5 bases stayed unmatched. There are 11 residues in the CDR3. Germline values: CDR1 SQVTM, CDR2 ANQGSEA. CDR3 bases: TGCAGCGTACTCCGGGACAGGGAAGCTTTCTTT. Translating it yields CSVLRDREAFF. The full variable domain, its missing parts supplied by reference TRBV29-1 and TRBJ1-1, is SAVISQKPSRDICQRGTSLTIQCQVDSQVTMMFWYRQQPGQSLTLIATANQGSEATYESGFVIDKFPISRPNLTFSTLTVSNMSPEDSSIYLCSVLRDREAFFGQGTRLTVV.

The rearrangement links TRBV7-8 to TRBJ2-1, with 7 bases fitting TRBD2. V dropped 1 base and J dropped 8; count of bases not matched to a gene: 8. This CDR3 contains 15 residues. The V gene's germline CDR1 is SGHVS and CDR2 FQNEAQ. CDR3 in DNA: TGTGCCAGCAGCTTAGTATTCCGGGGGAGGGATGAGCAGTTCTTC. Translated: CASSLVFRGRDEQFF.

This clone was picked up one time. The rearrangement uses TRBV4-1 and TRBJ2-3; 7 nucleotides agree with TRBD1. From germline, CDR1 is MGHRA and CDR2 YSYEKL. Trimming at V came to 5 bases and at J to 3 bases, leaving 8 bases not matched to a gene. This CDR3 is 15 amino acids long. CDR3 protein: CASSLGQIRTDTQYF. CDR3 bases: TGCGCCAGCAGCTTGGGACAGATCCGTACAGATACGCAGTATTTT.

V gene TRBV7-2 combines with J gene TRBJ1-1, with D maybe TRBD1 (6 bases). The CDR3 contains 12 residues. Germline CDR1 SGHTA, CDR2 FQGNSA. V lost 1 base and J 10 bases, leaving 10 bases between the germline ends. CDR3: CASSLVRGRAFF. In DNA form, the CDR3 reads TGTGCCAGCAGCTTAGTCAGGGGAAGAGCTTTCTTT.

Here the CDR3 reads CASSQDETSLNNEQFF. The CDR3 nucleotides read TGCGCCAGCAGCCAAGACGAAACTAGCCTGAACAATGAGCAGTTCTTC. The gene calls are TRBV4-3 and TRBJ2-1; possibly TRBD2 for D (6 bases). V was clipped by 0 bases and J by 5 bases, with 14 bases between them. The CDR3 totals 16 residues. Germline CDR1 is LGHNA and CDR2 is YSLEER.

The chain is built from TRBV7-9 and TRBJ2-3, with D possibly matching TRBD2 (5 bases). The ends were cut back, 5 bases at V and 4 bases at J, with 16 bases in the middle. The length of the CDR3 is 15 residues. Germline-derived CDR1 and CDR2 are SEHNR and FQNEAQ (reference sequence). CDR3 residues: CASSPPAPRADTQYF. CDR3 nucleotide sequence: TGTGCCAGCAGCCCCCCCGCTCCGCGGGCAGATACGCAGTATTTT.

J is TRBJ2-5 and V is TRBV5-4; D is perhaps TRBD2 (6 bases). There are 14 residues in the CDR3. The V gene lost 3 bases and the J gene lost 10 bases, with 19 bases spanning the gap. The germline gives CDR1 SGHNT, CDR2 YYREEE (reference sequence). CDR3 nucleotide sequence: TGTGCCAGCAGCTCAACCGGGACCCCCGGGGGCCAGTACTTC. Translation: CASSSTGTPGGQYF. The whole variable domain, remainder taken from reference TRBV5-4 and TRBJ2-5, is ETGVTQSPTHLIKTRGQQVTLRCSSQSGHNTVSWYQQALGQGPQFIFQYYREEENGRGNFPPRFSGLQFPNYSSELNVNALELDDSALYLCASSSTGTPGGQYFGPGTRLLVL.

The chain joins TRBV5-1 to TRBJ1-1; 8 nucleotides align to TRBD1. V lost 4 bases, J lost 5 bases, and 7 bases stayed unmatched. CDR3 length: 14 residues. The germline V gene has CDR1 SGHRS and CDR2 YFSETQ. In nucleotides, the CDR3 is TGCGCCAGCAGCCAAGACAGGGGAGGGACTGAAGCTTTCTTT. Protein product: CASSQDRGGTEAFF.

The chain links TRBV4-1 to TRBJ1-5; no definite D call. This CDR3 is built from 15 residues. Germline V gene sequence: CDR1 MGHRA, CDR2 YSYEKL. V shed 0 bases and J shed 1 base, with 7 bases lying between them. CDR3 region: CASSQEILSNQPQHF. The DNA for the CDR3 is TGCGCCAGCAGCCAAGAGATACTAAGCAATCAGCCCCAGCATTTT.

The chain has TRBV10-3 and TRBJ2-7, with a possible D match to TRBD1 (5 bases). Germline V lookup: CDR1 ENHRY, CDR2 SYGVKD. CDR3 length: 14 residues. The V gene lost 4 bases and the J gene lost 1 base, with 11 bases spanning the gap. Here the CDR3 reads CAISGSTGSYEQYF. CDR3 in DNA: TGTGCCATCAGTGGAAGTACAGGTTCCTACGAGCAGTACTTC.

The J gene is TRBJ1-1, the V gene TRBV30, with TRBD1 matching over 8 bases. Per the germline V gene, CDR1 is GTSNPN and CDR2 is SVGIG (reference sequence). The ends lost 4 bases at V and 4 bases at J; junction bases unmatched: 8. This CDR3 has 14 amino acids. CDR3 bases: TGTGCCTGGAAGGACAGGGTCCTTTCCACTGAAGCTTTCTTT. It specifies CAWKDRVLSTEAFF. The variable domain in full, with the rest retrieved from reference TRBV30 and TRBJ1-1, is SQTIHQWPATLVQPVGSPLSLECTVEGTSNPNLYWYRQAAGRGLQLLFYSVGIGQISSEVPQNLSASRPQDRQFILSSKKLLLSDSGFYLCAWKDRVLSTEAFFGQGTRLTVV.

The genes are TRBV20-1 and TRBJ2-5; 8 bases line up with TRBD1. J lost 5 bases, V lost 6 bases, and 2 bases had no gene match. Germline V gene lookup returns CDR1 DFQATT and CDR2 SNEGSKA (reference sequence). This CDR3 contains 11 residues. The CDR3 bases are TGCAGTGCGGACAGGGAGGAGACCCAGTACTTC. This sequence encodes CSADREETQYF.

The chain recombines TRBV28 with TRBJ1-1, with D perhaps matching TRBD1 (5 bases). Germline V gene data show CDR1 as MDHEN and CDR2 as SYDVKM. CDR3 length: 16 amino acids. Trimming left V 2 bases short and J 0 bases short, with 13 bases between. The CDR3 sequence: CASSLLREGMNTEAFF. CDR3 sequence (DNA): TGTGCCAGCAGTTTACTCAGGGAAGGAATGAACACTGAAGCTTTCTTT.

The CDR3 here is CASSLGTGEAFF. For the CDR3, the DNA is TGTGCCAGCAGCTTAGGAACAGGCGAAGCTTTCTTT. The rearrangement uses TRBV7-9 and TRBJ1-1; TRBD1 might be the D (5 bases). The CDR3 is made up of 12 amino acids. Germline CDR1 reads SEHNR; CDR2 reads FQNEAQ (reference sequence). Trimming took 1 base from V and 8 from J, leaving 8 bases between them.

The chain employs TRBV29-1 and TRBJ1-2; possible D gene TRBD1, 6 bases. V shed 1 base and J shed 1 base, with 10 bases lying between them. The CDR3 loop spans 14 amino acids. Germline loops: CDR1 SQVTM, CDR2 ANQGSEA. CDR3 in amino acids: CSVEGRGYNYGYTF. CDR3 bases: TGCAGCGTTGAAGGCAGGGGCTATAACTATGGCTACACCTTC.